The next 24 T cell receptor beta chains were all read from a single sample in a study of shared clonotypes between healthy human individuals (TCRdb year 2020). The receptor library was made with the immunoSEQ multiplex PCR assay. Sourced from immuneACCESS, this table was stored by TCRdb with only in-frame sequences that have V and J called. A share of the clones is absent; for the studies checked, an unresolved V gene accounts for under half, and the remainder has no known explanation. This sample gives about 330,000 clones in total; approximately 79% of them show up just once. The ten top clones hold 10% of the sample. Source material: memory CD4+ T cells sorted from blood. In the paper's terms, the cell subset or site label means: CD45RA-negative fraction. The receptors come from a man under 40 in good health.

The rearrangement links TRBV11-2 to TRBJ2-7, with 12 bases identical to TRBD2. This CDR3 spans 15 amino acids. Germline V CDR1 and CDR2: SGHAT, FQNNGV. V shed 7 bases, J shed 4 bases, and the junction held 8 bases outside the gene matches. The CDR3 sequence is CASKTPTSGSYEQYF. CDR3 coding DNA: TGTGCCAGCAAGACCCCGACTAGCGGGAGTTACGAGCAGTACTTC.

There are a few counts of this clone. V and J are TRBV7-9 and TRBJ1-1; no firm D call. The CDR3 covers 15 residues. Germline loops: CDR1 SEHNR, CDR2 FQNEAQ (reference sequence). The V end was cut by 2 bases, the J end by 4 bases, with 14 bases between. The CDR3 loop is CASSLMESLGTEAFF. In nucleotides, the CDR3 is TGTGCCAGCAGCTTAATGGAATCTTTAGGCACTGAAGCTTTCTTT.

J is TRBJ2-6 and V is TRBV28; a weak D match, TRBD1 (6 bases). V was shortened by 8 bases and J by 4 bases, with 9 bases between the two germline ends. The CDR3 runs 13 residues. Germline CDR1 and CDR2: MDHEN and SYDVKM. The CDR3 nucleotides read TGTGCCAGCTCAGGGGCCGGGGCCAACGTCCTGACTTTC. It yields the protein CASSGAGANVLTF. Looking up the rest from reference TRBV28 and TRBJ2-6 gives the full variable domain: DVKVTQSSRYLVKRTGEKVFLECVQDMDHENMFWYRQDPGLGLRLIYFSYDVKMKEKGDIPEGYSVSREKKERFSLILESASTNQTSMYLCASSGAGANVLTFGAGSRLTVL.

The chain couples TRBV6-1 to TRBJ1-2; D gene unclear. Germline V CDR1 and CDR2: MNHNS, SASEGT. The CDR3 is made up of 16 amino acids. Trimming removed 1 base at V and 6 bases at J, with 18 bases between. The CDR3 reads CASSEVKGVGGDGYTF. DNA of the CDR3: TGTGCCAGCAGTGAAGTGAAGGGAGTGGGCGGGGATGGCTACACCTTC.

This chain links TRBV11-2 with TRBJ2-7, with TRBD2 matching over 10 bases. V was clipped by 0 bases and J by 5 bases; unmatched bases: 10. The length of the CDR3 is 17 residues. Germline CDR1 SGHAT, CDR2 FQNNGV. The CDR3 region has the DNA TGTGCCAGCAGCTTAGACCCCGGGGGTAGCGGGAGGCACGAGCAGTACTTC. Protein sequence: CASSLDPGGSGRHEQYF. Drawing the rest from reference TRBV11-2 and TRBJ2-7, the complete variable domain is EAGVAQSPRYKIIEKRQSVAFWCNPISGHATLYWYQQILGQGPKLLIQFQNNGVVDDSQLPKDRFSAERLKGVDSTLKIQPAKLEDSAVYLCASSLDPGGSGRHEQYFGPGTRLTVT.

This chain joins TRBV5-4 and TRBJ2-5; D is unresolved. The V gene lost 0 bases and the J gene lost 1 base, with 16 bases spanning the gap. The CDR3 contains 17 residues. Germline V lookup: CDR1 SGHNT, CDR2 YYREEE (reference sequence). This CDR3 reads CASSLVGLGLTQETQYF. The CDR3 nucleotides read TGTGCCAGCAGCTTGGTGGGTCTAGGTTTGACCCAAGAGACCCAGTACTTC.

The V and J genes are TRBV6-6 and TRBJ2-1; D is unresolved. Trimming shortened V by 5 bases and J by 9 bases, and 11 bases separated the two germline ends. CDR1 and CDR2 from the germline V gene are MNHNY and SVGAGI (reference sequence). The CDR3 is 12 residues long. The CDR3 DNA sequence: TGTGCCAGCAGTAATCTGCGGAGTGAGCAGTTCTTC. Its translation: CASSNLRSEQFF.

J is TRBJ2-7 and V is TRBV7-2; the match to TRBD2 covers 8 bases. Germline V lookup: CDR1 SGHTA, CDR2 FQGNSA. This CDR3 is 14 amino acids long. With V trimmed by 5 bases and J by 4 bases, 7 bases remained unmatched. The CDR3 loop reads CASSPGGYIYEQYF. The CDR3 coding sequence is TGTGCCAGCAGCCCGGGGGGGTATATATACGAGCAGTACTTC.

Turning to this clone: Other DNA sequences in this specimen translate into the identical CDR3. The V call is TRBV7-2, the J call TRBJ2-1; 7 nucleotides line up with TRBD2. CDR3 size: 14 residues. CDR1 is SGHTA, CDR2 FQGNSA, per germline. V lost 3 bases and J lost 7; bases outside the gene matches: 6. The CDR3 loop reads CASSFGGSSNEQFF. Written as DNA, the CDR3 is TGTGCCAGCAGCTTCGGCGGGAGTTCAAATGAGCAGTTCTTC.

The chain couples TRBV7-9 to TRBJ2-1; 11 bases map to TRBD1. The CDR3 sequence is 15 residues long. Germline V gene sequence: CDR1 SEHNR, CDR2 FQNEAQ (reference sequence). V lost 8 bases to trimming and J lost 6 bases; unmatched junction nucleotides: 9. The CDR3 region has the DNA TGTGCCAGCGGGCCCCCGGGACAGGGGGTCAATGAGCAGTTCTTC. Residues: CASGPPGQGVNEQFF. Full variable domain (remainder filled in from reference TRBV7-9 and TRBJ2-1): DTGVSQNPRHKITKRGQNVTFRCDPISEHNRLYWYRQTLGQGPEFLTYFQNEAQLEKSRLLSDRFSAERPKGSFSTLEIQRTEQGDSAMYLCASGPPGQGVNEQFFGPGTRLTVL.

This clone was observed a few times. V is TRBV6-4 and J is TRBJ2-1; no firm D call. CDR1 and CDR2 (germline): MRHNA, SNTAGT. The CDR3 spans 13 residues. Trimming removed 0 bases from V and 6 bases from J, with 6 bases in between. CDR3 residues: CASSDSDVNEQFF. CDR3 DNA: TGTGCCAGCAGTGACTCGGACGTCAATGAGCAGTTCTTC.

The gene calls are TRBV7-9 and TRBJ1-3; TRBD1 matches at 7 bases. Germline lookup yields CDR1 SEHNR and CDR2 FQNEAQ (reference sequence). This CDR3 contains 18 residues. The V and J ends lost 4 bases and 2 bases, in that order; junction bases with no gene match: 14. The CDR3 DNA follows: TGTGCCAGCAGCTCATCTATCGGGGGACAGTATACTGGAAACACCATATATTTT. The encoded protein is CASSSSIGGQYTGNTIYF.

The V call is TRBV5-4, the J call TRBJ2-3; tentative D call: TRBD1 (7 bases). V lost 2 bases and J lost 15, with 16 bases in between. Per germline, CDR1 SGHNT and CDR2 YYREEE (reference sequence). CDR3 length equals 12 residues. Here the CDR3 DNA reads TGTGCCAGCAGCTTCCGAGGAGGGGGCGAATATTTT. This sequence encodes CASSFRGGGEYF. The variable domain in full, with the rest retrieved from reference TRBV5-4 and TRBJ2-3, is ETGVTQSPTHLIKTRGQQVTLRCSSQSGHNTVSWYQQALGQGPQFIFQYYREEENGRGNFPPRFSGLQFPNYSSELNVNALELDDSALYLCASSFRGGGEYFGPGTRLTVL.

V usage is TRBV6-5 and J usage is TRBJ2-7; 7 bases fit TRBD2. J lost 4 bases, V lost 5 bases, and 5 bases had no gene match. The CDR3 totals 13 residues. Germline CDR1 and CDR2: MNHEY and SVGAGI. In DNA form, the CDR3 reads TGTGCCAGCAGTCTGGGGACTACGTACGAGCAGTACTTC. Amino acid sequence: CASSLGTTYEQYF.

This CDR3 is CASSPTLGGAGYGYTF. CDR3 bases: TGTGCCAGCAGCCCTACTCTTGGGGGCGCGGGCTATGGCTACACCTTC. The chain carries TRBV7-9 and TRBJ1-2; the D gene is possibly TRBD1 (6 bases). Germline-derived CDR1 and CDR2 are SEHNR and FQNEAQ (reference sequence). The CDR3 has 16 amino acids. Trimming took 5 bases from V and 4 from J, leaving 20 bases between them. The full variable domain, its missing parts supplied by reference TRBV7-9 and TRBJ1-2, is DTGVSQNPRHKITKRGQNVTFRCDPISEHNRLYWYRQTLGQGPEFLTYFQNEAQLEKSRLLSDRFSAERPKGSFSTLEIQRTEQGDSAMYLCASSPTLGGAGYGYTFGSGTRLTVV.

The chain recombines TRBV5-1 with TRBJ1-1; D possibly corresponds to TRBD1 (5 bases). This CDR3 spans 15 amino acids. V was shortened by 4 bases and J by 3 bases, with 16 bases between the two germline ends. Germline-derived CDR1 and CDR2 are SGHRS and YFSETQ. CDR3 coding DNA: TGCGCCAGCAGCCGGGGCGGGGGGAGTGACACTGAAGCTTTCTTT. It yields the protein CASSRGGGSDTEAFF.

The chain uses TRBV19 and TRBJ2-7, with D maybe TRBD2 (5 bases). The CDR3 length is 15 residues. V lost 0 bases and J lost 3, with 12 bases in between. The germline CDR1 and CDR2 sequences are LNHDA and SQIVND (reference sequence). The CDR3 DNA is TGTGCCAGTAGTATAGAATCCGGGGAAAGCTACGAGCAGTACTTC. Its protein is CASSIESGESYEQYF.

The V gene is TRBV2, the J gene TRBJ2-1, with D possibly matching TRBD1 (6 bases). Germline values: CDR1 SNHLY, CDR2 FYNNEI. Trimming removed 6 bases at V and 10 bases at J, with 16 bases between. The CDR3 totals 13 residues. The CDR3 region is CASREAGVGEQFF. The CDR3 coding sequence is TGTGCCAGCAGGGAGGCAGGGGTAGGAGAGCAGTTCTTC.

This sequence joins TRBV27 and TRBJ2-3; 8 bases are shared with TRBD2. The junction had 15 bases not matched to a gene; V was cut back by 5 bases and J by 2 bases. The CDR3 covers 18 residues. In germline, CDR1 is MNHEY, CDR2 SMNVEV (reference sequence). In DNA form, the CDR3 reads TGTGCCAGCAGTCCCGGGAGGGGTAGGCTGAGGTTCACAGATACGCAGTATTTT. It translates to CASSPGRGRLRFTDTQYF.

The CDR3 here is CASSPRAHDSYEQYF. DNA of the CDR3: TGTGCCAGCAGCCCCCGGGCCCACGACTCCTACGAGCAGTACTTC. The rearrangement uses TRBV5-5 and TRBJ2-7, with D uncertain. CDR1 and CDR2 (germline): SGHKS, YYEKEE (reference sequence). This CDR3 spans 15 amino acids. V was shortened by 4 bases and J by 0 bases, with 14 bases between the two germline ends.

The chain combines TRBV6-1 with TRBJ1-2; D remains unclear. CDR3 size: 14 residues. Germline CDR1 is MNHNS and CDR2 is SASEGT. The V end lost 6 bases, the J end lost 7 bases, and 18 bases lay between the germline ends. The CDR3 loop reads CASSQTDGGSGYTF. In DNA, the CDR3 is TGTGCCAGCAGCCAAACAGACGGAGGCTCTGGCTACACCTTC.

The J gene is TRBJ2-1, the V gene TRBV1; TRBD2 is the table's D call, not checked against the DNA. TRBV1 has pseudogene status. The CDR3 length is 11 residues. The CDR3: CTSSHFIPLFF. CDR3 DNA sequence: TGCACCAGCAGCCACTTTATCCCCCTCTTCTTC.

The rearrangement joins TRBV30 to TRBJ2-1; D unresolved. Trimming removed 1 base from V and 10 bases from J, with 17 bases in between. This CDR3 contains 14 residues. CDR1 is GTSNPN and CDR2 is SVGIG in the germline V gene (reference sequence). CDR3 in amino acids: CAWSGSLTRQEQFF. CDR3 DNA sequence: TGTGCCTGGAGTGGTAGTCTCACCAGGCAAGAGCAGTTCTTC.

Regarding this clone: Other DNA sequences of this sample code for an identical CDR3. The V gene is TRBV7-8, the J gene TRBJ1-1, with a weak D call TRBD1 (5 bases). Trimming took off 2 bases at V and 3 bases at J, with 10 bases between the two ends. CDR3 length: 14 amino acids. In germline, CDR1 is SGHVS, CDR2 FQNEAQ. CDR3 loop: CASSLSGGDTEAFF. The CDR3 DNA follows: TGTGCCAGCAGCTTATCTGGGGGAGACACTGAAGCTTTCTTT.